This TCR beta chain was found in a study of blood T cell repertoires in COVID-19. Across the whole study: Some COVID-19 samples were acute and others convalescent; all came from the United States, Italy and Spain. PBMCs, B-cell-depleted T cells, or T cells were the source of the cDNA or gDNA that made up the material.

The CDR3 has 15 amino acids. V was shortened by 5 bases and J by 4 bases, with 14 bases between the two germline ends. Germline CDR1 and CDR2: SGHTA and FQGNSA. This clone was counted once. The repertoire was sequenced with immunoSEQ multiplex PCR; TCRdb's copy has only in-frame clones and lacks some. Among about 71,000 clones, 80% to 95% were seen once, and the ten largest hold around 0.77%. The clonotype originates from a woman of 80 years or more with acute or convalescent COVID-19. The rearrangement uses TRBV7-2 and TRBJ2-2; a weak D match, TRBD2 (6 bases). The specimen sequenced was peripheral blood. This CDR3 reads CASSPLRDPTGELFF. The CDR3 DNA reads TGTGCCAGCAGCCCCCTGCGGGATCCCACCGGGGAGCTGTTTTTT.